Described below is a single TCR beta chain sequence and its context. The antigen is not known. The sample is drawn from a study of CXCR3-negative and CXCR3-positive naive CD8 T cells. Findings and limits, study-wide: Naive subsets did not differ in surface CD5, and TRB CDR3 properties served to infer TCR strength. Memory CD8+ T cell repertoires were far less diverse than both naive subsets.

Sorts performed in triplicate captured hundreds of thousands of cells each from every CD8+ T cell subset. CDR3 length: 16 amino acids. UMI-labeled 5' RACE yielded the TRB cDNA libraries. Each CDR3 protein gets one entry in TCRdb, which reprocessed the 5' RACE reads and gives no DNA. Its clone listing holds some 4,900 distinct CDR3 sequences. The source material was naive CXCR3- CD8+ T cells from blood. The subset was: CD45RO-CCR7+CD27+CD95- naive CD8+ T cells lacking CXCR3 (TNR3-). This TCR was recovered from a human donor in good health. Some clones in this sample may be carry-over from other donors' samples. The chain joins TRBV12-3 or TRBV12-4 to TRBJ2-2. The CDR3 protein is CASSFGFSGNTGELFF.